This T cell receptor (beta chain) was identified in a study of OX40 agonist ivuxolimab in advanced cancers. Study-wide findings and caveats: On average, CD8+ T cells showed a greater number of expanded clones than CD4+.

Produced via immunoSEQ multiplex PCR; TCRdb's table is partial and in-frame only. The sample has around 18,000 clones, 75% to 90% seen once. The CDR3 is 15 residues long. V lost 5 bases and J lost 4; bases outside the gene matches: 2. Per the germline V gene, CDR1 is PRHDT and CDR2 is FYEKMQ (reference sequence). Concerning this clone: Its antigen is not known.

The material was CD4+ or CD8+ T cells sorted from blood, obtained in a trial of the OX40 agonist ivuxolimab. This clonotype was sampled from an adult with an advanced solid tumor such as melanoma, head and neck, liver or kidney cancer. V and J are TRBV13 and TRBJ2-7; 16 bases align to TRBD2. The CDR3 reads CASSPGLAGGYEQYF. CDR3 coding DNA: TGTGCCAGCAGCCCGGGACTAGCGGGAGGGTACGAGCAGTACTTC.